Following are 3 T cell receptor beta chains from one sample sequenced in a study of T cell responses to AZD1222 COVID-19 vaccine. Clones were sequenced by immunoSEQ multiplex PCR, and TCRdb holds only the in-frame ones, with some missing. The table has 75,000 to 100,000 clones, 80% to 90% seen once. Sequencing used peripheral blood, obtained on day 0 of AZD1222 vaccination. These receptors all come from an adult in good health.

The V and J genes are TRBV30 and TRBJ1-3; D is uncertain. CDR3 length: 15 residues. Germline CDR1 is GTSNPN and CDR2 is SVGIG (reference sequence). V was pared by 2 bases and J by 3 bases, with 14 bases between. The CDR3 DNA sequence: TGTGCCTGGAGTTGGCCGGGGATGAGTGGAAACACCATATATTTT. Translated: CAWSWPGMSGNTIYF.

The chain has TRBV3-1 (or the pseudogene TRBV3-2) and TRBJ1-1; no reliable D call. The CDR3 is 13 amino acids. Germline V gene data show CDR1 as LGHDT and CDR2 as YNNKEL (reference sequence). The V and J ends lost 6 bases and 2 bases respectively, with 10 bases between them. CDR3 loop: CASRATRNTEAFF. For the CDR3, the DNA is TGTGCCAGCAGGGCGACTCGTAACACTGAAGCTTTCTTT.

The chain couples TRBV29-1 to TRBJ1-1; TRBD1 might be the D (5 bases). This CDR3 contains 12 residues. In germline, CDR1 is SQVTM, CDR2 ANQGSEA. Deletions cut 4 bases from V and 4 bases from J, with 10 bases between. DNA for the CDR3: TGCAGCGTTGTTCGGGGGAGCACTGAAGCTTTCTTT. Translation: CSVVRGSTEAFF.